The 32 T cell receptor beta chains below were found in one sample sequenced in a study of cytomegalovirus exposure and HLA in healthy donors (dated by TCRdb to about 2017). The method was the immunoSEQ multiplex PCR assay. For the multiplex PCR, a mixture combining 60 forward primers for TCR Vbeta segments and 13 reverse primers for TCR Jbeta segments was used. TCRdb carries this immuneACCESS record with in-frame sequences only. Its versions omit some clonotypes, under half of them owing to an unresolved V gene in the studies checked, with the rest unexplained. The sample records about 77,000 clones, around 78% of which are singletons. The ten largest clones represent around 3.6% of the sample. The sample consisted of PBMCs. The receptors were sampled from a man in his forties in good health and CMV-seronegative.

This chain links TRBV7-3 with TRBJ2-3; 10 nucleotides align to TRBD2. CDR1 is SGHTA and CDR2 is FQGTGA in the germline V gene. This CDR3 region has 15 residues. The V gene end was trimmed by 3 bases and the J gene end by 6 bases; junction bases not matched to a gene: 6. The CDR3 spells CASSLGTSAGDTQYF. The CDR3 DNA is TGTGCCAGCAGCTTGGGGACTAGCGCAGGGGATACGCAGTATTTT.

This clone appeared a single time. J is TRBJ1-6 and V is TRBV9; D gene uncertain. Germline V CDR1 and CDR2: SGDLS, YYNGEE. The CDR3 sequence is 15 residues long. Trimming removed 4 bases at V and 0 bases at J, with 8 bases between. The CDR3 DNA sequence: TGTGCCAGCAGCAAGGAGGCCTCCTATAATTCACCCCTCCACTTT. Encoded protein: CASSKEASYNSPLHF.

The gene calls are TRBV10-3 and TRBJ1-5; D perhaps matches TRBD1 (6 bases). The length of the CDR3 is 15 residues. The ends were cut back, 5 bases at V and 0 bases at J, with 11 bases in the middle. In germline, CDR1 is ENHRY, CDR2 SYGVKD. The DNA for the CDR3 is TGTGCCATCAGTTCACAGGGTAGTAGCAATCAGCCCCAGCATTTT. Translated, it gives CAISSQGSSNQPQHF.

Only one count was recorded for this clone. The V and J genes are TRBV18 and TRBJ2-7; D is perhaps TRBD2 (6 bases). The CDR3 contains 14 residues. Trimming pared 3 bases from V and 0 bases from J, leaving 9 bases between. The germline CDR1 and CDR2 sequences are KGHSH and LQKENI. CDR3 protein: CASSPDGSSYEQYF. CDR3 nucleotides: TGTGCCAGCTCACCTGACGGGAGCTCCTACGAGCAGTACTTC.

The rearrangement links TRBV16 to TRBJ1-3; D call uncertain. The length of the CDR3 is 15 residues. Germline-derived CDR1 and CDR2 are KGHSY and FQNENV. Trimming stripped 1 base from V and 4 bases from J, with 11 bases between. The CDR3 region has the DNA TGTGCCAGCAGCCAATATGGGCAGACGGGAAACACCATATATTTT. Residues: CASSQYGQTGNTIYF.

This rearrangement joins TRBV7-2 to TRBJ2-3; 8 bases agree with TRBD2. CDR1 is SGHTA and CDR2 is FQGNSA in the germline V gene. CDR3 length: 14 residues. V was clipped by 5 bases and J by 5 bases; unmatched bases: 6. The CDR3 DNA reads TGTGCCAGCAGCCCCCCCGGGGGGGTAGATACGCAGTATTTT. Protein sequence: CASSPPGGVDTQYF.

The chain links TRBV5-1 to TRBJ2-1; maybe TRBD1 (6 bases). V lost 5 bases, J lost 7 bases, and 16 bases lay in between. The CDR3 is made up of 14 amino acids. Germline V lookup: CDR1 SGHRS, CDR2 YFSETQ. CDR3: CASREGGGLNEQFF. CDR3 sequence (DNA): TGCGCCAGCAGGGAAGGGGGTGGGTTGAATGAGCAGTTCTTC.

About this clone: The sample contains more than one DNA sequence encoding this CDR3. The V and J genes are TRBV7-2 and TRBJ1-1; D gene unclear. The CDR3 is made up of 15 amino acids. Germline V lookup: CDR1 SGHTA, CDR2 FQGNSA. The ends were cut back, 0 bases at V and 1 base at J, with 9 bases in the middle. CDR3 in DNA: TGTGCCAGCAGCTTAGCGGGAGTGGGGAACACTGAAGCTTTCTTT. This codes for CASSLAGVGNTEAFF.

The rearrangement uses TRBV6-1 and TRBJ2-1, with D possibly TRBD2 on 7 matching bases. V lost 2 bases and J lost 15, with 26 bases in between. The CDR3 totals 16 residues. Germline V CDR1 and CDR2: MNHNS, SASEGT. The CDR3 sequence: CASSERGVGGQGDGFF. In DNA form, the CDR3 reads TGTGCCAGCAGTGAAAGAGGGGTGGGGGGGCAGGGAGATGGGTTCTTC.

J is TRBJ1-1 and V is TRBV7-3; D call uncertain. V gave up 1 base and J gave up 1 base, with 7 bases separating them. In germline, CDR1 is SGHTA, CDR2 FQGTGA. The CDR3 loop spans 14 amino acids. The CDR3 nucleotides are TGTGCCAGCAGCTTAAGACACCCGAACACTGAAGCTTTCTTT. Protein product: CASSLRHPNTEAFF.

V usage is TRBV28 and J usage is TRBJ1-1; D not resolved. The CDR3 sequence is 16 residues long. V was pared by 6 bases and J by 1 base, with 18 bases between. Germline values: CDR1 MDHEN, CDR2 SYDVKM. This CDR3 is CASRTAGTRGNTEAFF. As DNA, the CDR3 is TGTGCCAGCAGAACGGCGGGAACCCGCGGGAACACTGAAGCTTTCTTT. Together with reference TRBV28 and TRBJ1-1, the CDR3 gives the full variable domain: DVKVTQSSRYLVKRTGEKVFLECVQDMDHENMFWYRQDPGLGLRLIYFSYDVKMKEKGDIPEGYSVSREKKERFSLILESASTNQTSMYLCASRTAGTRGNTEAFFGQGTRLTVV.

The CDR3 DNA reads TGTGCCAGCAAGCTCGGGAGTAGCAATCAGCCCCAGCATTTT. Protein product: CASKLGSSNQPQHF. The chain recombines TRBV28 with TRBJ1-5; D remains ambiguous. Between the trimmed V and J ends, which lost 7 bases and 0 bases, there was a span of 10 bases. Germline lookup yields CDR1 MDHEN and CDR2 SYDVKM. This CDR3 is built from 14 residues.

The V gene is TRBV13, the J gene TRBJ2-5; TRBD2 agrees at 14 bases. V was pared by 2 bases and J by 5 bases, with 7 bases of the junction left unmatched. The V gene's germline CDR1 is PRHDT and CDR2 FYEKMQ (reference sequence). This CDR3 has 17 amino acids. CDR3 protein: CASSLRGLAGDPETQYF. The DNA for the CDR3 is TGTGCCAGCAGCTTAAGGGGACTAGCGGGGGACCCCGAGACCCAGTACTTC. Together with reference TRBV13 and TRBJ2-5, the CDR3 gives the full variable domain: AAGVIQSPRHLIKEKRETATLKCYPIPRHDTVYWYQQGPGQDPQFLISFYEKMQSDKGSIPDRFSAQQFSDYHSELNMSSLELGDSALYFCASSLRGLAGDPETQYFGPGTRLLVL.

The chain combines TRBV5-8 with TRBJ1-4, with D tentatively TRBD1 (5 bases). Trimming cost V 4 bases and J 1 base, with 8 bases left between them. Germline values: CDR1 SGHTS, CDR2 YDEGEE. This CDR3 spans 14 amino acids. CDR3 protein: CASSPRVTNEKLFF. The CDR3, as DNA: TGTGCCAGCAGCCCCAGGGTAACTAATGAAAAACTGTTTTTT.

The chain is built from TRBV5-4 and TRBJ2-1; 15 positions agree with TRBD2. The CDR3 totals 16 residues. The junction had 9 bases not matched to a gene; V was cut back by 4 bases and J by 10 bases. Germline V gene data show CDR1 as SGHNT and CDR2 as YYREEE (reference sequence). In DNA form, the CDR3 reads TGTGCCAGCAGCCCACGGACTAGCGGGGGGGTAAGGGAGCAGTTCTTC. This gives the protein CASSPRTSGGVREQFF. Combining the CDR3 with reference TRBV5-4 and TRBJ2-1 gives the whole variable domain ETGVTQSPTHLIKTRGQQVTLRCSSQSGHNTVSWYQQALGQGPQFIFQYYREEENGRGNFPPRFSGLQFPNYSSELNVNALELDDSALYLCASSPRTSGGVREQFFGPGTRLTVL.

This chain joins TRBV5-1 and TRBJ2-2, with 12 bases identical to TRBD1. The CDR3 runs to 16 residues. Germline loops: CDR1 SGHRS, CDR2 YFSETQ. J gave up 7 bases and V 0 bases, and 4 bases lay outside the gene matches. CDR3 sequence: CASSLVGTGGNGELFF. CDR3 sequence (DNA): TGCGCCAGCAGCTTGGTTGGGACAGGGGGCAACGGGGAGCTGTTTTTT.

The CDR3 loop reads CASSDPGQGFSPLHF. CDR3 sequence (DNA): TGCGCCAGCAGTGATCCGGGACAGGGGTTTTCACCCCTCCACTTT. This chain joins TRBV5-1 and TRBJ1-6; the match to TRBD1 covers 10 bases. The germline gives CDR1 SGHRS, CDR2 YFSETQ. V lost 5 bases and J lost 9; bases outside the gene matches: 8. CDR3 size: 15 residues.

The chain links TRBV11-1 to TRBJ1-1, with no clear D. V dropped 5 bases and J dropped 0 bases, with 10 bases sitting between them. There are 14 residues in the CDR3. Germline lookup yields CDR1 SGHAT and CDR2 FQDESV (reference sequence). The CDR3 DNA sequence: TGTGCCAGCAGCGAAGACATGATGAACACTGAAGCTTTCTTT. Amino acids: CASSEDMMNTEAFF.

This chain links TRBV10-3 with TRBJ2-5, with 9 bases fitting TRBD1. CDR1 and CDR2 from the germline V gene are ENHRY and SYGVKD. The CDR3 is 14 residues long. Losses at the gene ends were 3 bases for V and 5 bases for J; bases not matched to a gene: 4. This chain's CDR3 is CAISDGTGSETQYF. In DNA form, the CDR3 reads TGTGCCATCAGTGACGGGACAGGGTCGGAGACCCAGTACTTC.

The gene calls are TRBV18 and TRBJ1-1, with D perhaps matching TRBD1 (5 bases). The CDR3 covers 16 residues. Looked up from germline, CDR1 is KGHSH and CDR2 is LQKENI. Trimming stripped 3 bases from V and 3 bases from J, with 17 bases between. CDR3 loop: CASSPRQGSSDTEAFF. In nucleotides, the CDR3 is TGTGCCAGCTCACCGAGGCAGGGTTCCTCAGACACTGAAGCTTTCTTT.

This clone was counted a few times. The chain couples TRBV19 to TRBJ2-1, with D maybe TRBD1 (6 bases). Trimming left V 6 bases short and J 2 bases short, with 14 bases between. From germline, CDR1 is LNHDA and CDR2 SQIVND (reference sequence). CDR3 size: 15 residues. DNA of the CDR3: TGTGCCAGTAGACAGACGTCAGGGGCCTACAATGAGCAGTTCTTC. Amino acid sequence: CASRQTSGAYNEQFF.

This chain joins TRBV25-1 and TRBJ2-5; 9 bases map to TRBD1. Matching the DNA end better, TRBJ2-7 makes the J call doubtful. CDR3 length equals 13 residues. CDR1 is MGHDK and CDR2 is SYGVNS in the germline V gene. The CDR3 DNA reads TGTGCCACCGGGAACAGGGGGCACGACGAGCAGTACTTC. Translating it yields CATGNRGHDEQYF.

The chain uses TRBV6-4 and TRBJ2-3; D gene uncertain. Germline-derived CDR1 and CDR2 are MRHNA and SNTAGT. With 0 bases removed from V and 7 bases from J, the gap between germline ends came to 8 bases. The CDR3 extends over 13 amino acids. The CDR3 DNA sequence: TGTGCCAGCAGTGACTCCGAGGAACATACGCAGTATTTT. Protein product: CASSDSEEHTQYF.

Here the CDR3 DNA reads TGTGCCATCACCCCAGGGACAGATACGCAGTATTTT. The encoded protein is CAITPGTDTQYF. The genes are TRBV10-3 and TRBJ2-3; perhaps TRBD1 as D (5 bases). From germline, CDR1 is ENHRY and CDR2 SYGVKD. CDR3 length equals 12 residues. The V and J ends lost 7 bases and 3 bases respectively, with 8 bases between them.

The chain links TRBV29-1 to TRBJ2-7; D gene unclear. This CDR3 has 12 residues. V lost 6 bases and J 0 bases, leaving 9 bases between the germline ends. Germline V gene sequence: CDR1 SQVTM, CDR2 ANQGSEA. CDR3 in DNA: TGCAGCGTCTCAGACAACTCCTACGAGCAGTACTTC. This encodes CSVSDNSYEQYF.

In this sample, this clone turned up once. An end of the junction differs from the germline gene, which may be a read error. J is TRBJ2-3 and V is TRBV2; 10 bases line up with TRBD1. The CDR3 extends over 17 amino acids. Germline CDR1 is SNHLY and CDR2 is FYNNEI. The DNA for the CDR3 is TGTGCCAGCAGTGGACAGGGGGCTAGCATAGGGACAGACACGCAGTATTTT. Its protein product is CASSGQGASIGTDTQYF.

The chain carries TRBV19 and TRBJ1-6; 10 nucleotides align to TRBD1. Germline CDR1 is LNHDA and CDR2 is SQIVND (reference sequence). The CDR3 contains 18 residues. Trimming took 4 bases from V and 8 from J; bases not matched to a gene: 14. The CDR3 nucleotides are TGTGCCAGTAGTAGGGCTGGGACAGGGGTCTCATCCTATTCACCCCTCCACTTT. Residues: CASSRAGTGVSSYSPLHF.

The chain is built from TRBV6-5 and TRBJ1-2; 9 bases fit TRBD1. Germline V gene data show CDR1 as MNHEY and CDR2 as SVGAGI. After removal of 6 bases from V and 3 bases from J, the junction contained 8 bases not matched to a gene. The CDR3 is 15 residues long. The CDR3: CASSPDRGMDYGYTF. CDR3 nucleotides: TGTGCCAGCAGCCCTGACAGGGGGATGGACTATGGCTACACCTTC.

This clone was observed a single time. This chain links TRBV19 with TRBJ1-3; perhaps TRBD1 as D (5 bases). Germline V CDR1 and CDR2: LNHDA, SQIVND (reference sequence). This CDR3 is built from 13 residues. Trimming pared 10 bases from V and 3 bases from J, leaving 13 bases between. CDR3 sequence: CATSGGYGNTIYF. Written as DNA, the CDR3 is TGTGCCACTAGCGGGGGATATGGAAACACCATATATTTT.

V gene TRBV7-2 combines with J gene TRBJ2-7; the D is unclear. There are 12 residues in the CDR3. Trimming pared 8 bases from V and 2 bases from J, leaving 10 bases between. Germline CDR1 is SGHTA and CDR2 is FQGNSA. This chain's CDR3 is CASSLNTYEQYF. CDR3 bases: TGTGCCAGCTCGCTGAACACCTACGAGCAGTACTTC. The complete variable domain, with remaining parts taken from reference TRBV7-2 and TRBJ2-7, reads GAGVSQSPSNKVTEKGKDVELRCDPISGHTALYWYRQSLGQGLEFLIYFQGNSAPDKSGLPSDRFSAERTGGSVSTLTIQRTQQEDSAVYLCASSLNTYEQYFGPGTRLTVT.

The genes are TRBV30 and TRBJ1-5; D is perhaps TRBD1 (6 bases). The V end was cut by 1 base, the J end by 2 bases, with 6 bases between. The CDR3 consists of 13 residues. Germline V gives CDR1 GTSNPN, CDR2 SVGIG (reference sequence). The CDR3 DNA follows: TGTGCCTGGAGTGGGGGGCGCAATCAGCCCCAGCATTTT. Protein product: CAWSGGRNQPQHF.

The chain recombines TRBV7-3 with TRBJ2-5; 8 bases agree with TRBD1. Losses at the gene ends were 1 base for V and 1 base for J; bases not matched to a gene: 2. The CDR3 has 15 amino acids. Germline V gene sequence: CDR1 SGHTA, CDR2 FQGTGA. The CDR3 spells CASSLRQGAQETQYF. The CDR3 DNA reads TGTGCCAGCAGCTTAAGGCAGGGGGCCCAAGAGACCCAGTACTTC.